The next 28 T cell receptor beta chains were all read from a single sample in a study of PD-L1 blockade in urothelial cancer. Repertoires were generated with immunoSEQ multiplex PCR, while TCRdb's copy carries only in-frame clones and drops some. There are some 56,000 clones in the sample; 75% to 90% occur only once, and roughly 1.4% lies in the top ten. Specified time point: pretreatment peripheral blood. Source: PBMCs, taken around atezolizumab (anti-PD-L1) treatment. These receptors were collected from a man in his forties or fifties with urothelial cancer.

The chain recombines TRBV27 with TRBJ2-5; TRBD1 agrees at 7 bases. With V trimmed by 6 bases and J by 1 base, 8 bases remained unmatched. The CDR3 totals 15 residues. The germline V gene has CDR1 MNHEY and CDR2 SMNVEV (reference sequence). CDR3: CASRRDRAGQETQYF. DNA for the CDR3: TGTGCCAGCAGGAGAGACAGGGCGGGCCAAGAGACCCAGTACTTC.

The chain uses TRBV6-6 and TRBJ2-7; TRBD1 matches at 7 bases. CDR3 length equals 14 residues. The trim removed 6 bases at V and 2 bases at J, leaving 7 bases unmatched. From germline, CDR1 is MNHNY and CDR2 SVGAGI (reference sequence). Here the CDR3 reads CASRLKQGPYEQYF. CDR3 DNA: TGTGCCAGCAGGCTTAAACAGGGGCCCTACGAGCAGTACTTC.

J is TRBJ1-5 and V is TRBV7-9, with D possibly matching TRBD1 (5 bases). This CDR3 spans 13 amino acids. V was cut by 1 base and J by 7 bases, with 8 bases left in between. CDR1 is SEHNR and CDR2 is FQNEAQ in the germline V gene (reference sequence). In DNA form, the CDR3 reads TGTGCCAGCAGCTTAGGCAGGGCCCAGCCCCAGCATTTT. Amino acid sequence: CASSLGRAQPQHF.

The V call is TRBV19, the J call TRBJ2-1, with 8 bases lining up with TRBD2. V dropped 6 bases and J dropped 1; count of bases not matched to a gene: 8. The germline gives CDR1 LNHDA, CDR2 SQIVND (reference sequence). This CDR3 comprises 16 residues. The CDR3 here is CASRQDGGGSYNEQFF. Written as DNA, the CDR3 is TGTGCCAGTAGGCAGGACGGGGGGGGATCCTACAATGAGCAGTTCTTC.

This clone was recorded only once. The V gene is TRBV9, the J gene TRBJ2-3; D is unresolved. The length of the CDR3 is 13 residues. V lost 1 base to trimming and J lost 3 bases, with 6 bases between them. Germline lookup yields CDR1 SGDLS and CDR2 YYNGEE. In DNA form, the CDR3 reads TGTGCCAGCAGCGTAATGGAGACAGATACGCAGTATTTT. Translating gives CASSVMETDTQYF. The variable domain in full, with the rest retrieved from reference TRBV9 and TRBJ2-3, is DSGVTQTPKHLITATGQRVTLRCSPRSGDLSVYWYQQSLDQGLQFLIQYYNGEERAKGNILERFSAQQFPDLHSELNLSSLELGDSALYFCASSVMETDTQYFGPGTRLTVL.

The chain couples TRBV4-3 to TRBJ2-1; 11 bases agree with TRBD2. The CDR3 is made up of 16 amino acids. The trim removed 0 bases at V and 8 bases at J, leaving 6 bases unmatched. Germline CDR1 and CDR2: LGHNA and YSLEER. CDR3 region: CASSQEWLAGGDEQFF. The CDR3 DNA sequence: TGCGCCAGCAGCCAAGAATGGCTAGCGGGAGGTGATGAGCAGTTCTTC.

This clone was detected only once. V and J are TRBV27 and TRBJ1-3; TRBD1 aligns across 9 bases. The ends lost 6 bases at V and 2 bases at J; junction bases unmatched: 2. CDR1 and CDR2 from the germline V gene are MNHEY and SMNVEV (reference sequence). This CDR3 is built from 14 residues. The CDR3 coding sequence is TGTGCCAGCAGACAGGGGGCCCCTGGAAACACCATATATTTT. This gives the protein CASRQGAPGNTIYF.

The gene calls are TRBV7-6 and TRBJ1-6; TRBD1 matches 8 bases. This CDR3 comprises 15 residues. V trimming: 3 bases; J trimming: 7 bases; junction bases outside the gene matches: 5. Germline CDR1 reads SGHVS; CDR2 reads FNYEAQ. The CDR3 DNA reads TGTGCCAGCAGCTTCCGACAGGGGATGAATTCACCCCTCCACTTT. Translating gives CASSFRQGMNSPLHF.

The rearrangement links TRBV7-2 to TRBJ2-5; tentative D call: TRBD2 (5 bases). The CDR3 runs 12 residues. V lost 3 bases, J lost 4 bases, and 6 bases lay in between. The germline V gene encodes CDR1 SGHTA and CDR2 FQGNSA. The CDR3 sequence is CASSFGGETQYF. In DNA form, the CDR3 reads TGTGCCAGCAGCTTTGGAGGAGAGACCCAGTACTTC. The entire variable domain, with the rest obtained from reference TRBV7-2 and TRBJ2-5, is as follows: GAGVSQSPSNKVTEKGKDVELRCDPISGHTALYWYRQSLGQGLEFLIYFQGNSAPDKSGLPSDRFSAERTGGSVSTLTIQRTQQEDSAVYLCASSFGGETQYFGPGTRLLVL.

The chain employs TRBV6-6 and TRBJ1-3; TRBD1 agrees at 9 bases. Per the germline V gene, CDR1 is MNHNY and CDR2 is SVGAGI (reference sequence). The CDR3 loop spans 15 amino acids. After removal of 5 bases from V and 10 bases from J, the junction contained 12 bases not matched to a gene. The CDR3 here is CASSLHPDRGPTIYF. In DNA, the CDR3 is TGTGCCAGCAGTCTCCATCCGGACAGGGGTCCTACCATATATTTT.

The chain recombines TRBV7-9 with TRBJ2-2, with a tentative D call TRBD1 (5 bases). The CDR3 runs 16 residues. Germline CDR1 is SEHNR and CDR2 is FQNEAQ (reference sequence). Trimming shortened V by 5 bases and J by 0 bases, and 13 bases separated the two germline ends. The CDR3 reads CASSPPTVTNTGELFF. CDR3 in DNA: TGTGCCAGCAGCCCCCCGACAGTTACGAACACCGGGGAGCTGTTTTTT.

The chain has TRBV5-4 and TRBJ2-1; D might be TRBD1 (6 bases). There are 14 residues in the CDR3. Looked up from germline, CDR1 is SGHNT and CDR2 is YYREEE (reference sequence). Trimming took off 1 base at V and 7 bases at J, with 12 bases between the two ends. The CDR3: CASSLKERGNEQFF. DNA for the CDR3: TGTGCCAGCAGCTTGAAGGAAAGGGGGAATGAGCAGTTCTTC.

V and J are TRBV15 and TRBJ2-3; TRBD2 matches 16 bases. Looked up from germline, CDR1 is LNHNV and CDR2 is YYDKDF (reference sequence). V lost 0 bases, J lost 4 bases, and 4 bases stayed unmatched. The CDR3 is made up of 18 amino acids. This CDR3 reads CATSREVGTSGRADTQYF. CDR3 DNA: TGTGCCACCAGCAGAGAAGTAGGGACTAGCGGGAGGGCAGATACGCAGTATTTT.

J is TRBJ2-4 and V is TRBV2, with D perhaps TRBD2 (5 bases). Germline lookup yields CDR1 SNHLY and CDR2 FYNNEI. The CDR3 consists of 14 residues. V was shortened by 5 bases and J by 7 bases, with 15 bases between the two germline ends. The CDR3 DNA sequence: TGTGCCAGCAGTTTGGACCGGACTGCTAACATTCAGTACTTC. Residues: CASSLDRTANIQYF. The full variable domain, with the rest looked up from reference TRBV2 and TRBJ2-4, is EPEVTQTPSHQVTQMGQEVILRCVPISNHLYFYWYRQILGQKVEFLVSFYNNEISEKSEIFDDQFSVERPDGSNFTLKIRSTKLEDSAMYFCASSLDRTANIQYFGAGTRLSVL.

The chain couples TRBV19 to TRBJ1-1; 7 positions agree with TRBD1. Germline V gene lookup returns CDR1 LNHDA and CDR2 SQIVND (reference sequence). V lost 11 bases to trimming and J lost 5 bases; unmatched junction nucleotides: 14. The CDR3 is 14 amino acids. Here the CDR3 DNA reads TGTGCCGCCAAGGGCAGGGGGGATAGTACTGAAGCTTTCTTT. This sequence encodes CAAKGRGDSTEAFF. The entire variable domain, with the rest obtained from reference TRBV19 and TRBJ1-1, is as follows: DGGITQSPKYLFRKEGQNVTLSCEQNLNHDAMYWYRQDPGQGLRLIYYSQIVNDFQKGDIAEGYSVSREKKESFPLTVTSAQKNPTAFYLCAAKGRGDSTEAFFGQGTRLTVV.

The V gene is TRBV19, the J gene TRBJ2-2; D is undetermined. Trimming pared 4 bases from V and 5 bases from J, leaving 8 bases between. The CDR3 is made up of 13 amino acids. In germline, CDR1 is LNHDA, CDR2 SQIVND (reference sequence). Here the CDR3 DNA reads TGTGCCAGTAGTAGTAGTTGGACCGGGGAGCTGTTTTTT. Its translation: CASSSSWTGELFF.

The rearrangement links TRBV5-6 to TRBJ2-2, with unresolved D. Deletions cut 0 bases from V and 4 bases from J, with 7 bases between. Germline CDR1 and CDR2: SGHDT and YYEEEE. The CDR3 extends over 14 amino acids. Written as DNA, the CDR3 is TGTGCCAGCAGCTTGGACTTTTCCACCGGGGAGCTGTTTTTT. It translates to CASSLDFSTGELFF.

The V call is TRBV5-4, the J call TRBJ1-3; a possible D gene is TRBD1 (6 bases). V shed 3 bases and J shed 3 bases, with 22 bases lying between them. Germline CDR1 is SGHNT and CDR2 is YYREEE (reference sequence). The CDR3 length is 18 residues. The CDR3 DNA follows: TGTGCCAGCAGCTCAAGGGGGACCGGGTCCGGCCTTGGAAACACCATATATTTT. This encodes CASSSRGTGSGLGNTIYF.

The V gene is TRBV5-1, the J gene TRBJ2-1; a weak D match, TRBD2 (10 bases). V lost 4 bases and J lost 4, with 33 bases in between. The CDR3 sequence is 21 residues long. The germline CDR1 and CDR2 sequences are SGHRS and YFSETQ. This CDR3 reads CASSIPGQGSGRAFGYNEQFF. The CDR3 region has the DNA TGCGCCAGCAGCATTCCGGGACAGGGAAGCGGGAGGGCCTTCGGATACAATGAGCAGTTCTTC.

This rearrangement joins TRBV2 to TRBJ2-2; 8 bases align to TRBD2. J was trimmed by 6 bases and V by 4 bases; bases with no gene match: 4. Germline CDR1 SNHLY, CDR2 FYNNEI. This CDR3 comprises 14 residues. In DNA, the CDR3 is TGTGCCAGCAGTGGAAGCGGGAGATCCGGGGAGCTGTTTTTT. Residues: CASSGSGRSGELFF. Variable domain in full (rest from reference TRBV2 and TRBJ2-2): EPEVTQTPSHQVTQMGQEVILRCVPISNHLYFYWYRQILGQKVEFLVSFYNNEISEKSEIFDDQFSVERPDGSNFTLKIRSTKLEDSAMYFCASSGSGRSGELFFGEGSRLTVL.

The V call is TRBV5-1, the J call TRBJ2-3; 11 bases are a match to TRBD2. The CDR3 is made up of 15 amino acids. Looked up from germline, CDR1 is SGHRS and CDR2 is YFSETQ. J lost 11 bases, V lost 7 bases, and 15 bases had no gene match. The CDR3 DNA is TGCGCCAGCTCGATAGCGGGGGGGATATCAATAGGGCAGTATTTT. Its protein is CASSIAGGISIGQYF.

This clone was seen a single time. The chain recombines TRBV6-1 with TRBJ2-7; D gene ambiguous. The CDR3 totals 12 residues. Trimming took 3 bases from V and 4 from J, leaving 7 bases between them. From germline, CDR1 is MNHNS and CDR2 SASEGT. The CDR3 sequence is CASSERQYEQYF. In DNA, the CDR3 is TGTGCCAGCAGTGAGAGGCAGTACGAGCAGTACTTC.

This sequence joins TRBV5-4 and TRBJ2-3; 8 bases align to TRBD2. Per the germline V gene, CDR1 is SGHNT and CDR2 is YYREEE (reference sequence). The CDR3 runs to 16 residues. The ends lost 4 bases at V and 2 bases at J; junction bases unmatched: 9. CDR3 amino acids: CASSINSGITTDTQYF. DNA of the CDR3: TGTGCCAGCAGCATCAATAGCGGGATCACCACAGATACGCAGTATTTT.

The chain's CDR3 is CASSLPRTGVKNIQYF. CDR3 nucleotides: TGTGCCAGCAGCCTCCCTCGGACAGGGGTAAAAAACATTCAGTACTTC. The chain carries TRBV7-9 and TRBJ2-4, with 9 bases aligning to TRBD1. J lost 4 bases, V lost 5 bases, and 9 bases had no gene match. This CDR3 comprises 16 residues. The V gene's germline CDR1 is SEHNR and CDR2 FQNEAQ (reference sequence).

The gene calls are TRBV6-6 and TRBJ1-5, with D perhaps TRBD1 (6 bases). The germline gives CDR1 MNHNY, CDR2 SVGAGI (reference sequence). The V gene lost 7 bases and the J gene lost 4 bases, with 17 bases spanning the gap. This CDR3 comprises 15 residues. The CDR3 region is CASTNRATLNQPQHF. The DNA for the CDR3 is TGTGCCAGCACCAACAGGGCAACCTTAAATCAGCCCCAGCATTTT.

The rearrangement uses TRBV2 and TRBJ2-1, with D possibly matching TRBD1 (5 bases). CDR1 and CDR2 (germline): SNHLY, FYNNEI. The CDR3 extends over 12 amino acids. V lost 8 bases and J lost 7, with 12 bases in between. The CDR3 region is CASYRQRNEQFF. DNA of the CDR3: TGTGCCAGCTATAGACAGAGAAATGAGCAGTTCTTC.

The genes are TRBV4-1 and TRBJ2-6, with D hard to call. Trimming took off 4 bases at V and 0 bases at J, with 7 bases between the two ends. CDR3 length equals 15 residues. CDR1 MGHRA and CDR2 YSYEKL come from the germline V gene. CDR3 DNA: TGCGCCAGCAGCCCCAATCCCTCTGGGGCCAACGTCCTGACTTTC. This gives the protein CASSPNPSGANVLTF.

The chain combines TRBV29-1 with TRBJ1-1; 7 nucleotides agree with TRBD1. Germline V gene data show CDR1 as SQVTM and CDR2 as ANQGSEA. The CDR3 length is 14 residues. V gave up 7 bases and J gave up 1 base; unmatched junction bases: 9. The CDR3 DNA follows: TGCAGCGAAAGACAGGGTCAATCGAACACTGAAGCTTTCTTT. Protein product: CSERQGQSNTEAFF.